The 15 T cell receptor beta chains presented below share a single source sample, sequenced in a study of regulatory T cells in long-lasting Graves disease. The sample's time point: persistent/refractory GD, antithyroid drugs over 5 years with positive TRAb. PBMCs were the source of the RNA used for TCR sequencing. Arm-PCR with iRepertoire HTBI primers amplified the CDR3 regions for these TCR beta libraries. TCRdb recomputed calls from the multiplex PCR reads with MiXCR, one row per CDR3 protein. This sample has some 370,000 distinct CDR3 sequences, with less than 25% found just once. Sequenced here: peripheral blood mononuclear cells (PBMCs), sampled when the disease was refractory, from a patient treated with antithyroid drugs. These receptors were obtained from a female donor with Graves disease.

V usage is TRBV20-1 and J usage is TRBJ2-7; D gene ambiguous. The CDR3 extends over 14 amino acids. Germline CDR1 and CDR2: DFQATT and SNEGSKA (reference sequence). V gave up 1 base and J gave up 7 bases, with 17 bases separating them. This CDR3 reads CSARVMSSIVEQYF. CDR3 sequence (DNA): TGCAGTGCTAGAGTCATGAGCTCCATAGTGGAGCAGTACTTC.

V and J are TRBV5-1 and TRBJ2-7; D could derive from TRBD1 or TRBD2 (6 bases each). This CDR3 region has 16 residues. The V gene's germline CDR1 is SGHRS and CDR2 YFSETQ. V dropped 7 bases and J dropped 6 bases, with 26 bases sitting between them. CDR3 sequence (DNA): TGCGCCAGCTCCGGTGAGGAGGGGGAGAAGATTTGCGAGCAGTACTTC. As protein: CASSGEEGEKICEQYF.

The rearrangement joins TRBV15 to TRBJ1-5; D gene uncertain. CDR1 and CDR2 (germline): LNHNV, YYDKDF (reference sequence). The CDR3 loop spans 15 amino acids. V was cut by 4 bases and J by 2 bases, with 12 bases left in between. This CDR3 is CATSTHLGGNQPQHF. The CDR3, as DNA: TGTGCCACCAGCACGCACCTCGGGGGCAATCAGCCCCAGCATTTT.

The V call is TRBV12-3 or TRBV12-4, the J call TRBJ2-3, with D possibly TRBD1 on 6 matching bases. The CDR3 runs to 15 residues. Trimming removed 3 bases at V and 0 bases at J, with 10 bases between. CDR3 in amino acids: CASSFPQGSTDTQYF. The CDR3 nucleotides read TGTGCCAGCAGTTTCCCCCAGGGGAGCACAGATACGCAGTATTTT.

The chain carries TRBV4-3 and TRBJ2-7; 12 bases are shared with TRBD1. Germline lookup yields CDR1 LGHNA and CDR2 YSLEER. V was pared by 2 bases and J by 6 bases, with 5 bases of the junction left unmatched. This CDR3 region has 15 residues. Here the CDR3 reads CASSQTGTGGAEQYF. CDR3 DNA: TGCGCCAGCAGCCAAACGGGGACAGGGGGCGCCGAGCAGTACTTC.

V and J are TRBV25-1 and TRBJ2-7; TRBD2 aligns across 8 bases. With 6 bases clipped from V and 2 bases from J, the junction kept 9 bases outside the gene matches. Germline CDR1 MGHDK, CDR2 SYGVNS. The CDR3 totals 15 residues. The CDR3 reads CASSGTSGNPYEQYF. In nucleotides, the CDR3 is TGTGCCAGCAGCGGAACTAGCGGTAACCCCTACGAGCAGTACTTC.

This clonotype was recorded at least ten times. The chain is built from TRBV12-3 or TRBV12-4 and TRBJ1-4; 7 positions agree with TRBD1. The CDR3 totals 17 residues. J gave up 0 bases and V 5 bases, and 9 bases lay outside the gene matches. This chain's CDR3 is CASSNYRGPATNEKLFF. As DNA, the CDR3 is TGTGCCAGCAGTAACTACAGGGGACCTGCAACTAATGAAAAACTGTTTTTT.

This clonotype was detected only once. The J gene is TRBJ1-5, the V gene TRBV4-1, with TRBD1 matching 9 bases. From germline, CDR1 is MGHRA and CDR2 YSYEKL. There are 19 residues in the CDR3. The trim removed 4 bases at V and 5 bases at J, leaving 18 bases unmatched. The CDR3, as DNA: TGCGCCAGCAGCCCAGAAACCGGGACAGGGAACTTTGGGGATCAGCCCCAGCATTTT. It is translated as CASSPETGTGNFGDQPQHF.

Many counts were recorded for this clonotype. The DNA of the CDR3 is TGTGCCAGCAGTCTTACAGGGGCGGGTAGCAATCAGCCCCAGCATTTT. It codes for CASSLTGAGSNQPQHF. The chain joins TRBV28 to TRBJ1-5; 7 bases fit TRBD1. V shed 5 bases, J shed 0 bases, and the junction held 7 bases outside the gene matches. The CDR3 has 16 amino acids. Germline lookup yields CDR1 MDHEN and CDR2 SYDVKM. Filled out from reference TRBV28 and TRBJ1-5, the complete variable domain reads DVKVTQSSRYLVKRTGEKVFLECVQDMDHENMFWYRQDPGLGLRLIYFSYDVKMKEKGDIPEGYSVSREKKERFSLILESASTNQTSMYLCASSLTGAGSNQPQHFGDGTRLSIL.

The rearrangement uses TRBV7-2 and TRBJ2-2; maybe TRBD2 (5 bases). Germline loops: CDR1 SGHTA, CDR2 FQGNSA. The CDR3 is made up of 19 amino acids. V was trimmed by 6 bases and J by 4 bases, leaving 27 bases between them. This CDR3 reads CASRPRVYRDPYRTGELFF. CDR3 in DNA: TGTGCCAGCAGACCCCGTGTATACCGGGATCCCTACCGCACCGGGGAGCTGTTTTTT.

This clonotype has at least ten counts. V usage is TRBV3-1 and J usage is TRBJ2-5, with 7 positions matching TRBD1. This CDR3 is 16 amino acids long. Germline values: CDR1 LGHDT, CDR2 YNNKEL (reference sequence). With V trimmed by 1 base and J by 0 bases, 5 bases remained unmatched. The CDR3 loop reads CASSQAGTAYQETQYF. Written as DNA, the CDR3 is TGTGCCAGCAGCCAAGCTGGGACAGCGTACCAAGAGACCCAGTACTTC.

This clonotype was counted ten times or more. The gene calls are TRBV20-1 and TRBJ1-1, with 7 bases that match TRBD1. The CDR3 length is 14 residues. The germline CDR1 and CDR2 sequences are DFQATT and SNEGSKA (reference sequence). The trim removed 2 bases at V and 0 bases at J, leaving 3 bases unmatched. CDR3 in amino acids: CSARLTGMNTEAFF. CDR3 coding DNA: TGCAGTGCTAGACTGACAGGGATGAACACTGAAGCTTTCTTT.

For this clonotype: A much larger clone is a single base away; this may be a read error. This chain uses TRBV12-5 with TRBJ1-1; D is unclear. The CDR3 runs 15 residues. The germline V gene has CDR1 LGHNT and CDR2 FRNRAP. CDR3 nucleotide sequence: TGTGCTAGTGGTTTGGTCGGTCCAGCTAATACTGAAGCTCTCTTT. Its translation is CASGLVGPANTEALF.

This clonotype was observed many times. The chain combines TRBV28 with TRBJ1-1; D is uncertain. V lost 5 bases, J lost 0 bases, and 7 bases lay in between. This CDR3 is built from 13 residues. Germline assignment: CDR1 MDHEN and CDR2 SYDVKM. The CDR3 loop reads CASSKGLNTEAFF. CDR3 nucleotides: TGTGCCAGCAGTAAGGGATTGAACACTGAAGCTTTCTTT.

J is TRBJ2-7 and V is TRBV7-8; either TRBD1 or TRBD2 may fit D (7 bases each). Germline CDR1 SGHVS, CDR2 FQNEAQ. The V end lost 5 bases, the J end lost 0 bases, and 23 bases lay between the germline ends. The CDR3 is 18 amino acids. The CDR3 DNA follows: TGTGCCAGCAGCACCCAGGGGGGGTTTGGGCTGAGCTCCTACGAGCAGTACTTC. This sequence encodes CASSTQGGFGLSSYEQYF.